Described below is a single T cell receptor beta chain sequence and its context. Its specificity is unknown. Profiling relied on immunoSEQ multiplex PCR, and the TCRdb table lists in-frame clones only, not all of them. The top ten clones hold about 0.34% of a sample with about 2.4 million clones, 93% of them seen once. The sample comes from a study of shared clonotypes between healthy human individuals. Study-wide findings and caveats: The naive CD4 repertoires of several donors were compared, and around 5% of clonotypes were shared. Unshared clonotypes carried lower generation probabilities than those common to all four donors. Naive subsets generally exceeded memory subsets in estimated richness. It was only blood that was sampled, and tissue repertoires likely differ.

In germline, CDR1 is MGHDK, CDR2 SYGVNS. This CDR3 is built from 14 residues. The V gene lost 5 bases and the J gene lost 10 bases, with 18 bases spanning the gap. The sequencing input was naive CD4+ T cells from PBMCs. Subset given: CD45RA+ positively selected. This TCR came from a man younger than 35 in good health. Some clones in this sample may be carry-over from other donors' samples. The chain is built from TRBV25-1 and TRBJ2-1, with D perhaps matching TRBD2 (5 bases). CDR3 sequence reads: CASSFISEEVEQFF. The DNA for the CDR3 is TGTGCCAGCAGTTTTATTAGCGAGGAAGTCGAGCAGTTCTTC.